These T cell receptor beta chains were read from a single sample in a study of blood T cell repertoires in COVID-19. The repertoire was sequenced with immunoSEQ multiplex PCR; TCRdb's copy has only in-frame clones and lacks some. The sample includes 74,000 or so clones, roughly 89% of them seen just once. The sequencing sample was made of peripheral blood. The source of these receptors is a man aged 50 to 59 with active COVID-19. Each CDR3 is given with its conserved first and last residue. D genes are given only for firm matches. Expanded clones get a size class; other rows say once, few or many, or leave the size out.

TRBV27	NA	NA	TRBJ1-2	CASTTDQAIGYTF	TGTGCCAGCACCACGGATCAGGCCATAGGCTACACCTTC
TRBV15	NA	once	TRBJ2-5	CATSRERLAGQETQYF	TGTGCCACCAGCAGAGAACGGCTAGCAGGCCAAGAGACCCAGTACTTC
TRBV4-1	NA	NA	TRBJ1-2	CASSQGSTSLYGYTF	TGCGCCAGCAGCCAAGGATCGACTTCGTTGTATGGCTACACCTTC
TRBV11-2	TRBD1	NA	TRBJ1-2	CASSHGQDVYTF	TGTGCCAGCAGCCACGGACAGGACGTCTACACCTTC
TRBV7-9	TRBD1	NA	TRBJ1-2	CASSSSGQGASGYTF	TGTGCCAGCAGCTCCTCGGGACAGGGGGCGTCGGGCTACACCTTC
TRBV6-5	TRBD1	few	TRBJ1-1	CASRDRDTEAFF	TGTGCCAGCAGAGACAGGGATACTGAAGCTTTCTTT
TRBV4-1	TRBD1	NA	TRBJ2-2	CASSRIQGAKELFF	TGCGCCAGCAGCCGTATACAGGGGGCGAAGGAGCTGTTTTTT
TRBV10-1	TRBD2	NA	TRBJ2-7	CASSDGLAVFEQYF	TGCGCCAGCAGTGATGGACTAGCGGTGTTCGAGCAGTACTTC
TRBV7-9	TRBD1	NA	TRBJ1-6	CASSSSDRGWVNSPLHF	TGTGCCAGCAGTTCCTCGGACAGGGGGTGGGTGAATTCACCCCTCCACTTT
TRBV19	NA	NA	TRBJ1-2	CASSIVSGTTNYGYTF	TGTGCCAGTAGTATAGTTTCCGGGACTACTAACTATGGCTACACCTTC
TRBV2	NA	NA	TRBJ1-2	CASRAQTGTYGYTF	TGTGCCAGCAGGGCCCAAACAGGGACCTATGGCTACACCTTC
TRBV6-6	TRBD1	NA	TRBJ1-2	CASSRDRSYTF	TGTGCCAGCAGCCGGGACAGGAGCTACACCTTC
TRBV27	TRBD1	NA	TRBJ1-2	CASSSRDRTGGYTF	TGTGCCAGCAGTTCCAGGGACAGGACGGGAGGCTACACCTTC
TRBV6-2/TRBV6-3	TRBD1	NA	TRBJ1-2	CASSDRGGNYGYTF	TGTGCCAGCAGCGACAGGGGAGGCAACTATGGCTACACCTTC
TRBV5-4	TRBD1	NA	TRBJ1-2	CASSPDRDRGYTF	TGTGCCAGCAGCCCCGACAGGGATAGGGGCTACACCTTC
TRBV3-1/TRBV3-2	NA	NA	TRBJ2-2	CASSQEVWIRATDPGELFF	TGTGCCAGCAGCCAAGAGGTATGGATCAGGGCGACGGACCCCGGGGAGCTGTTTTTT
TRBV7-9	NA	few	TRBJ1-2	CASSPSYGYTF	TGTGCCAGCAGCCCTTCCTATGGCTACACCTTC
TRBV10-1	NA	NA	TRBJ2-1	CASGAKNEQFF	TGCGCCAGCGGGGCAAAAAATGAGCAGTTCTTC
TRBV5-1	TRBD2	NA	TRBJ2-5	CASSPGGRETQYF	TGCGCCAGCAGTCCGGGGGGGAGAGAGACCCAGTACTTC
TRBV19	TRBD1	NA	TRBJ1-2	CASSIDDRAGYTF	TGTGCCAGTAGTATCGACGACAGGGCTGGCTACACCTTC
TRBV18	TRBD1	NA	TRBJ1-2	CASSPSTDREGYTF	TGTGCCAGCTCACCCTCAACCGACAGGGAAGGCTACACCTTC
TRBV19	NA	NA	TRBJ1-2	CASSIVGGANYGYTF	TGTGCCAGTAGTATAGTGGGAGGAGCTAACTATGGCTACACCTTC
TRBV6-6	NA	NA	TRBJ1-1	CASSQTDSFPMNTEAFF	TGTGCCAGCAGTCAAACCGACTCGTTCCCTATGAACACTGAAGCTTTCTTT
TRBV2	TRBD2	NA	TRBJ2-7	CASNLADTYEQYF	TGTGCCTCCAACCTAGCGGATACCTACGAGCAGTACTTC
TRBV7-2	NA	NA	TRBJ2-2	CASTIKRGGELFF	TGTGCCAGCACCATTAAACGGGGCGGGGAGCTGTTTTTT
TRBV18	NA	NA	TRBJ1-1	CASSPPGKQGLNTEAFF	TGTGCCAGCTCACCACCGGGCAAGCAGGGATTGAACACTGAAGCTTTCTTT
TRBV4-1	NA	NA	TRBJ2-6	CASSQGPGQLSGANVLTF	TGCGCCAGCAGCCAAGGACCTGGACAGCTCTCTGGGGCCAACGTCCTGACTTTC
TRBV12-3/TRBV12-4	NA	NA	TRBJ1-4	CASSINREQLFF	TGTGCCAGCAGCATTAATCGGGAGCAACTGTTTTTT
TRBV6-6	TRBD1	NA	TRBJ1-2	CASSYTGTGIGGYTF	TGTGCCAGCAGTTATACCGGGACAGGGATAGGCGGCTACACCTTC
TRBV6-5	NA	once	TRBJ1-6	CASSPGGEGSPLHF	TGTGCCAGCAGCCCCGGCGGGGAGGGTTCACCCCTCCACTTT
TRBV7-9	NA	NA	TRBJ1-1	CASSLGGSARVVTEAFF	TGTGCCAGCAGCTTAGGAGGGTCAGCGCGAGTAGTCACTGAAGCTTTCTTT
TRBV19	NA	NA	TRBJ1-6	CASSSQGNSPLHF	TGTGCCAGTAGTAGCCAGGGCAATTCACCCCTCCACTTT
TRBV5-8	TRBD2	NA	TRBJ2-2	CASSLKPSGWTGELFF	TGTGCCAGCAGCTTGAAACCTAGCGGGTGGACCGGGGAGCTGTTTTTT
TRBV5-1	TRBD1	NA	TRBJ1-1	CASSFGTENTEAFF	TGCGCCAGCAGCTTTGGGACAGAGAACACTGAAGCTTTCTTT
TRBV2	NA	NA	TRBJ1-2	CASSLRTDYGYTF	TGTGCCAGCAGTCTCCGGACAGACTATGGCTACACCTTC
TRBV7-3	TRBD2	NA	TRBJ2-1	CASSLTPAGGAHEQFF	TGTGCCAGCAGCTTAACTCCAGCGGGGGGCGCTCATGAGCAGTTCTTC
TRBV5-6	TRBD2	NA	TRBJ2-3	CASSISSGGASDTQYF	TGTGCCAGCAGCATTTCAAGCGGGGGGGCATCCGATACGCAGTATTTT
TRBV4-1	NA	NA	TRBJ1-2	CASRPIQAGTTLANYGYTF	TGCGCCAGCAGACCTATCCAAGCCGGGACAACTTTAGCTAACTATGGCTACACCTTC
TRBV6-5	NA	NA	TRBJ1-3	CASSPWQYSGNTIYF	TGTGCCAGCAGTCCGTGGCAGTACTCTGGAAACACCATATATTTT
TRBV18	NA	NA	TRBJ1-1	CASSAQGYTEAFF	TGTGCCAGCTCCGCGCAGGGTTACACTGAAGCTTTCTTT
TRBV12-3/TRBV12-4	TRBD1	NA	TRBJ1-1	CASIRTGGTEAFF	TGTGCCAGCATTCGGACAGGGGGCACTGAAGCTTTCTTT
TRBV6-5	NA	once	TRBJ1-2	CASSPILAGENGYTF	TGTGCCAGCAGTCCGATCCTGGCAGGGGAAAACGGCTACACCTTC
TRBV7-2	NA	NA	TRBJ1-3	CASSLGSYSGNTIYF	TGTGCCAGCAGCTTAGGTTCGTACTCTGGAAACACCATATATTTT
TRBV7-9	TRBD1	NA	TRBJ1-5	CASSLDLTGSGGTQHF	TGTGCCAGCAGCTTAGACTTAACAGGGTCAGGGGGGACCCAGCATTTT
TRBV29-1	NA	NA	TRBJ2-3	CSVAEAGGAQYF	TGCAGCGTCGCGGAGGCCGGGGGAGCGCAGTATTTT
TRBV30	NA	NA	TRBJ2-3	CAWSSAPGGTQYF	TGTGCCTGGTCCAGTGCGCCCGGGGGTACGCAGTATTTT
TRBV9	TRBD2	NA	TRBJ2-3	CASSAGTSGGRGVLTDTQYF	TGTGCCAGCAGCGCAGGGACTAGCGGGGGGAGGGGCGTGCTGACAGATACGCAGTATTTT